This T cell receptor beta chain was captured in a study of blood T cell repertoires in COVID-19. Germline V gives CDR1 SEHNR, CDR2 FQNEAQ (reference sequence). The CDR3 runs to 14 residues. Trimming took 3 bases from V and 8 from J, leaving 16 bases between them. Libraries were prepared by immunoSEQ multiplex PCR; TCRdb keeps only in-frame clonotypes and omits some of them. The sample yields roughly 190,000 clones, 85% to 95% seen once. This rearrangement joins TRBV7-9 to TRBJ1-2; maybe TRBD1 (5 bases). The specimen sequenced was peripheral blood. The sequence came from a man aged 25 to 45 with COVID-19, enrolled during active disease. CDR3 region: CASSLESQGSGYTF. For the CDR3, the DNA is TGTGCCAGCAGCTTGGAATCTCAGGGATCCGGCTACACCTTC.